The 11 T cell receptor beta chains below were found in one sample sequenced in a study of response to subunit inactivated influenza vaccine. TCRdb re-called the RT-PCR reads with MiXCR, one entry per CDR3 protein. The repertoire includes hundreds of thousands of distinct CDR3 sequences, around 16% of them detected once, and 11% sits in the top ten. The specimen comprised PBMCs from blood, sampled 12 days after vaccination. The receptors come from a man aged 45-65 years who received an inactivated influenza vaccine.

Notes on this clonotype: One end of the junction fails to match germline, which may point to a read error. The CDR3 nucleotides are TGTGCTAGCAGCTTAGAGGTTAGGGGGGGAGAGCAGTACTTC. Residues: CASSLEVRGGEQYF. The chain combines TRBV7-7 with TRBJ2-7; possible D gene TRBD2, 7 bases. Germline CDR1 and CDR2: SSHAT and FNYEAQ (reference sequence). This CDR3 spans 14 amino acids.

The rearrangement links TRBV7-8 to TRBJ2-7; D is unresolved. This CDR3 spans 12 amino acids. Trimming removed 3 bases from V and 3 bases from J, with 6 bases in between. In germline, CDR1 is SGHVS, CDR2 FQNEAQ. As DNA, the CDR3 is TGTGCCAGCAGCTTGGACCACTACGAGCAGTACTTC. This sequence encodes CASSLDHYEQYF.

This clonotype occurred a few times. The J gene is TRBJ2-7, the V gene TRBV5-1; D call uncertain. The CDR3 covers 14 residues. Trimming left V 4 bases short and J 3 bases short, with 14 bases between. CDR1 and CDR2 from the germline V gene are SGHRS and YFSETQ. CDR3 sequence reads: CASSPEQPSYEQYF. The DNA for the CDR3 is TGCGCCAGCAGCCCAGAACAGCCTAGCTACGAGCAGTACTTC.

This clonotype showed up just a few times. This chain links TRBV5-8 with TRBJ2-5, with D uncertain. The germline V gene encodes CDR1 SGHTS and CDR2 YDEGEE. The CDR3 sequence is 13 residues long. Trimming stripped 1 base from V and 4 bases from J, with 8 bases between. Here the CDR3 DNA reads TGTGCCAGCAGCTTGAATGGGCGAGAGACCCAGTACTTC. Protein product: CASSLNGRETQYF.

The chain combines TRBV5-1 with TRBJ1-5; D is perhaps TRBD1 (5 bases). V shed 2 bases and J shed 0 bases, with 9 bases lying between them. This CDR3 has 15 amino acids. The germline V gene has CDR1 SGHRS and CDR2 YFSETQ. The CDR3 DNA is TGCGCCAGCAGCTTCACAGGAGATAGCAATCAGCCCCAGCATTTT. Translating it yields CASSFTGDSNQPQHF. The whole variable domain, filled in from reference TRBV5-1 and TRBJ1-5, reads KAGVTQTPRYLIKTRGQQVTLSCSPISGHRSVSWYQQTPGQGLQFLFEYFSETQRNKGNFPGRFSGRQFSNSRSEMNVSTLELGDSALYLCASSFTGDSNQPQHFGDGTRLSIL.

Comment on this clonotype: A much larger clone differs from this one at a single base, so this may be a read error. J is TRBJ2-1 and V is TRBV6-1; a possible D gene is TRBD1 (5 bases). Trimming left V 5 bases short and J 2 bases short, with 13 bases between. The germline V gene has CDR1 MNHNS and CDR2 SASEGT. The CDR3 loop spans 15 amino acids. This CDR3 is CASSPPRTPYNEQFF. The CDR3 nucleotides are TGTGCCAGCAGTCCCCCCAGGACACCCTACAATGAGCAGTTCTTC.

V and J are TRBV6-1 and TRBJ1-2, with 7 bases aligning to TRBD1. CDR1 and CDR2 from the germline V gene are MNHNS and SASEGT. The CDR3 loop spans 15 amino acids. V trimming: 7 bases; J trimming: 3 bases; junction bases outside the gene matches: 11. The CDR3 bases are TGTGCCAGCAACAATCCTGACAGGGCTCACTATGGCTACACCTTC. Translation: CASNNPDRAHYGYTF.

This clonotype was seen a handful of times. The chain couples TRBV4-3 to TRBJ1-1; D is unresolved. Trimming took 0 bases from V and 1 from J, leaving 9 bases between them. CDR3 size: 15 residues. CDR1 is LGHNA, CDR2 YSLEER, per germline. The DNA of the CDR3 is TGCGCCAGCAGCCAAGACCGCAGACAGAACACTGAAGCTTTCTTT. Translated: CASSQDRRQNTEAFF.

This clonotype was picked up a small number of times. CDR3 sequence reads: CASSPRDSGTGELFF. The DNA for the CDR3 is TGTGCCAGCTCACCCCGGGACAGCGGGACCGGGGAGCTGTTTTTT. The genes are TRBV18 and TRBJ2-2, with D maybe TRBD1 (7 bases). The CDR3 totals 15 residues. CDR1 and CDR2 from the germline V gene are KGHSH and LQKENI. Between the trimmed V and J ends, which lost 3 bases and 5 bases, there was a span of 13 bases.

This clonotype was recorded once. The chain links TRBV2 to TRBJ2-1; 14 positions agree with TRBD2. This CDR3 spans 19 amino acids. V lost 8 bases to trimming and J lost 0 bases; unmatched junction nucleotides: 12. Germline CDR1 and CDR2: SNHLY and FYNNEI. CDR3 nucleotides: TGTGCCAGCTGTTTATGGACTAGCGGGAGGCAAAGCTCCTACAATGAGCAGTTCTTC. Protein sequence: CASCLWTSGRQSSYNEQFF.

For this clonotype: One end of the junction does not line up with germline, which may come from a read error. The rearrangement links TRBV6-1 to TRBJ2-5; the match to TRBD2 covers 8 bases. This CDR3 region has 15 residues. Germline CDR1 reads MNHNS; CDR2 reads SASEGT. The CDR3, as DNA: TGTGCCAGCAGAGAAGCGGGAGTAGGTCAAGAGACCCAGTACTTC. Its protein is CASREAGVGQETQYF.